Many counts were recorded for the clone carrying this TCR beta chain. This sample is part of a study of kidney transplant recipient with SARS-CoV-2 infection. Between the trimmed V and J ends, which lost 6 bases and 4 bases, there was a span of 22 bases. This CDR3 spans 16 amino acids. The V gene's germline CDR1 is SGHNT and CDR2 YYREEE (reference sequence). TCRdb redid the calling of the reads with MiXCR, one entry per CDR3 protein. The profile covers 200,000 to 300,000 distinct CDR3 sequences, with around 30% appearing a single time and roughly 7% taken by the ten largest. Specimen: a blood sample, collected at baseline and between days 110 and 120 from a kidney transplant recipient. This chain links TRBV5-4 with TRBJ1-2; D is unresolved. The sequence came from a male patient younger than 45 who had COVID-19 and was a kidney transplant recipient. The T cells may come from the graft donor. The CDR3 DNA follows: TGTGCCAGCATGCATTACGTACCAGGAAAGACCTATGGCTACACCTTC. It encodes CASMHYVPGKTYGYTF. Full variable domain (rest looked up from reference TRBV5-4 and TRBJ1-2): ETGVTQSPTHLIKTRGQQVTLRCSSQSGHNTVSWYQQALGQGPQFIFQYYREEENGRGNFPPRFSGLQFPNYSSELNVNALELDDSALYLCASMHYVPGKTYGYTFGSGTRLTVV.